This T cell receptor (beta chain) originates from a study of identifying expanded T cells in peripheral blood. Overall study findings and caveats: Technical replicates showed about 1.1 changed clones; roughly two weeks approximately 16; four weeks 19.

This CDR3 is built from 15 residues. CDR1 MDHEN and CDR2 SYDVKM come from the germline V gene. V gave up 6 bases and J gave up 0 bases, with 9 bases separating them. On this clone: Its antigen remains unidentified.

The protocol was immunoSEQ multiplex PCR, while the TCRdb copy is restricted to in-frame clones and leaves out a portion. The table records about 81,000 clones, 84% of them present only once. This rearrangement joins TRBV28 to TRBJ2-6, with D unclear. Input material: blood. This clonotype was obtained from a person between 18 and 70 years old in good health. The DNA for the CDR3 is TGTGCCAGCAGCCGCTTTAGCTCTGGGGCCAACGTCCTGACTTTC. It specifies CASSRFSSGANVLTF.